This T cell receptor (beta chain) emerged from a study of T cells after yellow fever vaccination. Study summary: It was SMART-Seq v4 Ultra Low Input that prepared the fractions with low cell numbers. Overall study findings and caveats: The secondary response was weaker, and its peak arrived faster, on day 5 versus 15. Subsequent booster samples again held most clones from primary vaccination (96% CD4, about 90% CD8).

Production of TCR cDNA was by 5'RACE template switching, which also added a universal primer site and UMIs. MiXCR was run by TCRdb on the 5' RACE reads, yielding one entry per CDR3 protein. The data contain fewer than 350,000 distinct CDR3 sequences, about 8.7% of them singletons. The germline V and J ends were trimmed by 10 bases and 4 bases, with 8 bases remaining between them. Germline CDR1 SGHTA, CDR2 FQGTGA. The CDR3 totals 11 residues. The sample holds many counts of this clonotype. What it recognizes is unknown. The chain couples TRBV7-3 to TRBJ2-1; D is unclear. The receptor comes from a man younger than 30 who received the YFV17D yellow fever vaccine. The source material was PBMCs, sampled on the day of the first yellow fever vaccination. CDR3 in DNA: TGTGCCACCCCTGGGTACAATGAGCAGTTCTTC. Translating gives CATPGYNEQFF.